This T cell receptor (beta chain) came from a study of CD8 T cells in ankylosing spondylitis. General study results and limits: What appeared characteristic of ankylosing spondylitis blood was a TCR beta motif of fewer than ten highly homologous variants.

TCRdb re-analysed the 5' RACE reads in MiXCR, keeping a single row per CDR3 protein. This sample has 35,000 to 45,000 distinct CDR3 sequences; approximately 11% occur once, and the top ten carry 1.4%. Trimming shortened V by 4 bases and J by 1 base, and 7 bases separated the two germline ends. The CDR3 consists of 13 residues. Germline V gives CDR1 SGHVS, CDR2 FNYEAQ. The table lists this clonotype with a few counts. Its antigen remains unidentified. The specimen was blood, either unsorted or a sorted T cell fraction (not recorded which). The chain couples TRBV7-6 to TRBJ1-1; D is possibly TRBD1 (6 bases). The source of this sequence is a male donor with ankylosing spondylitis or in good health (not recorded which). CDR3: CASSYRANTEAFF. In nucleotides, the CDR3 is TGTGCCAGCAGCTACAGGGCGAACACTGAAGCTTTCTTT.